The clone carrying this T cell receptor (beta chain) was detected once. Per the original methods: Reference gene primers were amplified, and this amplification served to estimate nucleated cell counts. The repertoire was sequenced with immunoSEQ multiplex PCR; TCRdb's copy has only in-frame clones and lacks some. From that table come the V and J calls and clone size; the DNA was used to work out D and trimming. Here the sample spans hundreds of thousands of clones, about 89% being singletons. This record belongs to a study of blood T cell repertoires in COVID-19. Study in general: The cDNA or gDNA used as material had been derived from T cells, B-cell-depleted T cells, or PBMCs.

The V end was cut by 6 bases, the J end by 9 bases, with 15 bases between. Germline CDR1 and CDR2: WNHNN and SYGVQD (reference sequence). CDR3 length: 13 amino acids. Sequenced sample: peripheral blood. The J gene is TRBJ2-1, the V gene TRBV10-1, with a possible D match to TRBD2 (6 bases). This TCR derives from a woman aged 30 to 39 with COVID-19, enrolled during active disease. CDR3 region: CASSEPGGTEQFF. CDR3 sequence (DNA): TGCGCCAGCAGCGAGCCTGGGGGGACTGAGCAGTTCTTC.